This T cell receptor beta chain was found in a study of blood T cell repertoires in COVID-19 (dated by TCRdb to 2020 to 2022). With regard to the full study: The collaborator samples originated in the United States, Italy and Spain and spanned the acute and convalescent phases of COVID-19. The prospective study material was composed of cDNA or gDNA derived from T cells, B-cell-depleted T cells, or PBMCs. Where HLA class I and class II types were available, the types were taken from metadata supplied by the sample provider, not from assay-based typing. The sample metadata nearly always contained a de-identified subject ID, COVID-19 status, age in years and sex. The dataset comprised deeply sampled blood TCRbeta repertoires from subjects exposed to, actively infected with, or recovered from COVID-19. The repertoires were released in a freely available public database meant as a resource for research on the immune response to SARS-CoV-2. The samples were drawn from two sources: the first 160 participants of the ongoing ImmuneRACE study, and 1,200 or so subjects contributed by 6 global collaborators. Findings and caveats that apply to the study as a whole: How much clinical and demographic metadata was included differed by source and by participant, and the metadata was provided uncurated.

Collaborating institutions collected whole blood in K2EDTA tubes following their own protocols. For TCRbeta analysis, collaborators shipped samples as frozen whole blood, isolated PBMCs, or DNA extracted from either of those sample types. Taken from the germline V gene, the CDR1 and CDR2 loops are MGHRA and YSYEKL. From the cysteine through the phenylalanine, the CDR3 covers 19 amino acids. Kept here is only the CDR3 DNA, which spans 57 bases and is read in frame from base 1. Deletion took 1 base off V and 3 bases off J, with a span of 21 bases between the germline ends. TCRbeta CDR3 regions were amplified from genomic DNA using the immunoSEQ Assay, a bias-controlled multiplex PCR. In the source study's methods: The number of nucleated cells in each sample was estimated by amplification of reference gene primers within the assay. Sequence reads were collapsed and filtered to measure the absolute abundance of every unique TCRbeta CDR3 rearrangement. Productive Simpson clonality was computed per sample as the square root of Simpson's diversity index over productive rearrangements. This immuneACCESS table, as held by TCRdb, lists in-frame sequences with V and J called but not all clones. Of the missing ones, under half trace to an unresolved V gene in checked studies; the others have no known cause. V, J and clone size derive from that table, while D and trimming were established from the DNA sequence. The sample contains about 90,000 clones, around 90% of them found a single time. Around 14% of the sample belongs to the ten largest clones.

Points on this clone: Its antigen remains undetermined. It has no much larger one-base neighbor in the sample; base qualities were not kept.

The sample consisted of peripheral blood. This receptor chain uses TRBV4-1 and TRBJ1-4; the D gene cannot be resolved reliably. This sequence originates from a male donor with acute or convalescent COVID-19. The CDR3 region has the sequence CASSQVTGGYGRANEKLFF. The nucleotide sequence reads TGCGCCAGCAGCCAAGTTACGGGTGGCTACGGCAGAGCTAATGAAAAACTGTTTTTT.